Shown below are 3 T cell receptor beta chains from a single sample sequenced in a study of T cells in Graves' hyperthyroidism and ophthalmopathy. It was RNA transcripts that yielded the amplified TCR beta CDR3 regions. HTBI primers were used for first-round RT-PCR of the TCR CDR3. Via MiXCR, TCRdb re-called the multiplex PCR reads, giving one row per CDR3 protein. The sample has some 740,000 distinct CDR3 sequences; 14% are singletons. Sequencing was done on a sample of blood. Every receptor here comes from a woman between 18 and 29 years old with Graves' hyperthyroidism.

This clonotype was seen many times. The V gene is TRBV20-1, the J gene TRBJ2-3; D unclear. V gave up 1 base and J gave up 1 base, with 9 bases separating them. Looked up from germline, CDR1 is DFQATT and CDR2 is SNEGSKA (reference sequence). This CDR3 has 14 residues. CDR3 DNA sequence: TGCAGTGCTAGAGTCGTAGAGGGCACAGATACGCAGTATTTT. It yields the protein CSARVVEGTDTQYF.

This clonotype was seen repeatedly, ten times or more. This chain's CDR3 is CASSQSSGQGVNEKLFF. CDR3 DNA: TGTGCCAGCAGCCAGTCCTCGGGGCAGGGGGTGAATGAAAAACTGTTTTTT. The chain is built from TRBV3-1 and TRBJ1-4; TRBD1 aligns across 7 bases. The germline V gene encodes CDR1 LGHDT and CDR2 YNNKEL (reference sequence). This CDR3 region has 17 residues. J gave up 5 bases and V 3 bases, and 12 bases lay outside the gene matches.

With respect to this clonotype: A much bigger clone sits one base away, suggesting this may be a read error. DNA for the CDR3: TGTGCCAGCAGCACTGACAGGAACTACAGTGAGCAGTTCTTC. Amino acid sequence: CASSTDRNYSEQFF. V gene TRBV7-8 combines with J gene TRBJ2-1; tentatively, D is TRBD1 (6 bases). The CDR3 length is 14 residues. From germline, CDR1 is SGHVS and CDR2 FQNEAQ.